This T cell receptor (beta chain) was captured by sequencing in a study of blood T cells in healthy people across ages. Study-level findings and limits: The fall in TCR beta diversity per million T cells was roughly linear with age.

As regards this clonotype: The antigen remains undetermined.

Each donor supplied approximately 10 milliliters of peripheral blood. Per the germline V gene, CDR1 is MDHEN and CDR2 is SYDVKM. CDR3 length: 16 amino acids. PCR was performed a second time for about 7 to 12 cycles using a sample-barcoded 5' primer and a J-beta primer mix. TCRdb re-called the 5' RACE reads through MiXCR, storing one row per CDR3 protein. This table has nearly 800,000 distinct CDR3 sequences, more than 50% appearing once. Sequences were obtained from blood. The chain carries TRBV28 and TRBJ2-4, with D possibly matching TRBD2 (7 bases). The end of the DNA aligns better with TRBJ2-7, so the J call may be wrong. This receptor was obtained from a man aged 35-49 years in good health. CDR3 region: CASSLVRGGNPYEQYF. The CDR3, as DNA: TGTGCCAGCAGTTTGGTGAGGGGGGGGAACCCCTACGAGCAGTACTTC.